The entry that follows covers one TCR beta chain sequence. The PCR made use of 60 Vbeta and 13 Jbeta primers. Libraries were prepared by immunoSEQ multiplex PCR; TCRdb keeps only in-frame clonotypes and omits some of them. The sample contains around 170,000 clones, more than 75% of which appear only once. The germline V and J ends were trimmed by 2 bases and 3 bases, with 7 bases remaining between them. The germline V gene has CDR1 MDHEN and CDR2 SYDVKM. The CDR3 is made up of 13 amino acids. The data belong to a study of cytomegalovirus exposure and HLA in healthy donors. The chain links TRBV28 to TRBJ1-1; possibly TRBD1 for D (6 bases). Sequences were obtained from PBMCs. This receptor was taken from a man aged 40-55 years in good health and CMV-seronegative. The CDR3 bases are TGTGCCAGCAGTTTAGACAGGTACACTGAAGCTTTCTTT. It specifies CASSLDRYTEAFF.